What follows are 31 T cell receptor beta chains derived from one specimen sequenced in a study of blood T cell repertoires in COVID-19. Produced via immunoSEQ multiplex PCR; TCRdb's table is partial and in-frame only. The data show about 130,000 clones, approximately 84% seen once. Sequencing input: peripheral blood. The receptor source for this set is a woman aged 25-40 years who had recovered from COVID-19.

The chain couples TRBV9 to TRBJ2-2; 9 bases match TRBD1. CDR3 size: 15 residues. Germline CDR1 SGDLS, CDR2 YYNGEE. Trimming cost V 0 bases and J 7 bases; bases outside gene matches: 4. Here the CDR3 reads CASSVGGTGNGELFF. For the CDR3, the DNA is TGTGCCAGCAGCGTAGGGGGGACAGGGAACGGGGAGCTGTTTTTT.

Here the CDR3 reads CASSPRTDSNQPQHF. The CDR3 DNA reads TGTGCCAGCTCACCGCGGACAGATAGCAATCAGCCCCAGCATTTT. The chain joins TRBV18 to TRBJ1-5, with a possible D match to TRBD1 (6 bases). This CDR3 is built from 15 residues. The V and J ends lost 3 bases and 0 bases respectively, with 9 bases between them. Germline loops: CDR1 KGHSH, CDR2 LQKENI.

The J gene is TRBJ2-7, the V gene TRBV5-6; 7 nucleotides match TRBD1. This CDR3 comprises 17 residues. The V gene end was trimmed by 3 bases and the J gene end by 2 bases; junction bases not matched to a gene: 14. CDR1 SGHDT and CDR2 YYEEEE come from the germline V gene. This CDR3 reads CASSSYRRDSTPYEQYF. The CDR3 nucleotides read TGTGCCAGCAGCTCCTACCGCCGGGACAGTACGCCCTACGAGCAGTACTTC.

V is TRBV5-1 and J is TRBJ2-1; 14 bases map to TRBD2. V lost 4 bases to trimming and J lost 7 bases; unmatched junction nucleotides: 4. CDR3 length equals 15 residues. Germline V gene sequence: CDR1 SGHRS, CDR2 YFSETQ. CDR3 residues: CASSAGTSGSNEQFF. The CDR3 nucleotides are TGCGCCAGCAGCGCAGGGACTAGCGGGAGTAATGAGCAGTTCTTC.

V is TRBV30 and J is TRBJ1-6; TRBD1 matches at 7 bases. The germline gives CDR1 GTSNPN, CDR2 SVGIG (reference sequence). This CDR3 region has 14 residues. V shed 2 bases and J 12 bases; nucleotides not matched to a gene: 10. The CDR3 loop reads CAWSPTGAGGPLHF. CDR3 sequence (DNA): TGTGCCTGGAGTCCAACAGGGGCTGGGGGACCCCTCCACTTT.

J is TRBJ2-1 and V is TRBV2; no clear D. The V end lost 6 bases, the J end lost 3 bases, and 15 bases lay between the germline ends. CDR3 length: 15 residues. Germline V gene lookup returns CDR1 SNHLY and CDR2 FYNNEI. CDR3 in DNA: TGTGCCAGCAGCCAAGAGACTGCGGACTACAATGAGCAGTTCTTC. Its translation: CASSQETADYNEQFF.

The chain carries TRBV9 and TRBJ1-2; D possibly corresponds to TRBD1 (6 bases). Germline loops: CDR1 SGDLS, CDR2 YYNGEE. Trimming cost V 3 bases and J 4 bases, with 25 bases left between them. This CDR3 spans 18 amino acids. For the CDR3, the DNA is TGTGCCAGCAGCGCCGCTCCGGGACACGGAAGCTACTTCTATGGCTACACCTTC. Amino acids: CASSAAPGHGSYFYGYTF.

V and J are TRBV5-1 and TRBJ2-3, with D hard to call. V was shortened by 6 bases and J by 4 bases, with 15 bases between the two germline ends. This CDR3 has 14 amino acids. Germline-derived CDR1 and CDR2 are SGHRS and YFSETQ. CDR3 DNA: TGCGCCAGCACCGCATCCGTGGCCGCAGATACGCAGTATTTT. Translated: CASTASVAADTQYF.

The V gene is TRBV5-5, the J gene TRBJ2-7; 11 nucleotides match TRBD2. Germline CDR1 SGHKS, CDR2 YYEKEE (reference sequence). This CDR3 spans 17 amino acids. V dropped 2 bases and J dropped 6; count of bases not matched to a gene: 13. The CDR3 nucleotides read TGTGCCAGCAGCTTCGGCCGGATAGCGGGAGGGTTCTCCGAGCAGTACTTC. It translates to CASSFGRIAGGFSEQYF.

The rearrangement links TRBV6-5 to TRBJ1-2, with a possible D match to TRBD1 (6 bases). From germline, CDR1 is MNHEY and CDR2 SVGAGI. The CDR3 is made up of 14 amino acids. V lost 4 bases, J lost 2 bases, and 11 bases lay in between. The CDR3 loop reads CASSWTEKNYGYTF. The DNA of the CDR3 is TGTGCCAGCAGTTGGACAGAAAAAAACTATGGCTACACCTTC.

The chain recombines TRBV12-5 with TRBJ2-3; 9 nucleotides agree with TRBD1. Germline CDR1 reads LGHNT; CDR2 reads FRNRAP. The J segment lost 4 bases and the V segment lost 4 bases, leaving 3 bases of the junction unmatched. CDR3 length: 14 amino acids. DNA for the CDR3: TGTGCTAGTGGTTGGACAGGGGAGGCAGATACGCAGTATTTT. Protein product: CASGWTGEADTQYF.

The chain joins TRBV29-1 to TRBJ1-2; 11 bases align to TRBD1. Germline-derived CDR1 and CDR2 are SQVTM and ANQGSEA. The V segment lost 1 base and the J segment 5 bases; nucleotides outside the gene matches: 6. CDR3 length equals 15 residues. This CDR3 reads CSVEGTGGSYYGYTF. DNA of the CDR3: TGCAGCGTTGAAGGGACAGGGGGCTCCTATTATGGCTACACCTTC. The complete variable domain, with remaining parts taken from reference TRBV29-1 and TRBJ1-2, reads SAVISQKPSRDICQRGTSLTIQCQVDSQVTMMFWYRQQPGQSLTLIATANQGSEATYESGFVIDKFPISRPNLTFSTLTVSNMSPEDSSIYLCSVEGTGGSYYGYTFGSGTRLTVV.

V gene TRBV5-6 combines with J gene TRBJ2-5, with 8 positions matching TRBD2. The germline gives CDR1 SGHDT, CDR2 YYEEEE. V was pared by 0 bases and J by 4 bases, with 2 bases of the junction left unmatched. There are 14 residues in the CDR3. CDR3 region: CASSLELAGETQYF. CDR3 in DNA: TGTGCCAGCAGCTTGGAGCTAGCGGGAGAGACCCAGTACTTC. The full variable domain, rest sourced from reference TRBV5-6 and TRBJ2-5, is DAGVTQSPTHLIKTRGQQVTLRCSPKSGHDTVSWYQQALGQGPQFIFQYYEEEERQRGNFPDRFSGHQFPNYSSELNVNALLLGDSALYLCASSLELAGETQYFGPGTRLLVL.

The chain couples TRBV7-3 to TRBJ2-1; the match to TRBD2 covers 11 bases. V lost 3 bases and J lost 4; bases outside the gene matches: 2. This CDR3 spans 15 amino acids. Germline values: CDR1 SGHTA, CDR2 FQGTGA. The DNA for the CDR3 is TGTGCCAGCAGCTTCGGACTAGCGGGTTACAATGAGCAGTTCTTC. Its protein product is CASSFGLAGYNEQFF.

DNA of the CDR3: TGTGCCAGCAGCCCCGGGGACTATGGCTACACCTTC. Encoded protein: CASSPGDYGYTF. The genes are TRBV7-9 and TRBJ1-2; unclear D gene. The CDR3 covers 12 residues. With 5 bases removed from V and 3 bases from J, the gap between germline ends came to 7 bases. CDR1 is SEHNR and CDR2 is FQNEAQ in the germline V gene (reference sequence).

The chain employs TRBV5-4 and TRBJ1-2, with a weak D call TRBD1 (5 bases). This CDR3 has 14 residues. Germline CDR1 SGHNT, CDR2 YYREEE (reference sequence). V was pared by 0 bases and J by 1 base, with 7 bases between. CDR3 coding DNA: TGTGCCAGCAGCTTGGCAGGGTATAACTATGGCTACACCTTC. Its protein product is CASSLAGYNYGYTF.

As for this clone: Mismatch with germline at one junction end may stem from a read error. This chain's CDR3 is CASSDPSGDSQHF. In DNA form, the CDR3 reads TGTGCCAGCAGTGATCCTAGCGGGGACAGCCAACACTTC. The chain employs TRBV2 and TRBJ2-7, with 9 bases lining up with TRBD2. Germline V gene lookup returns CDR1 SNHLY and CDR2 FYNNEI. CDR3 size: 13 residues.

This clone has only a few counts. The chain joins TRBV29-1 to TRBJ1-1; weak D call: TRBD1 (5 bases). CDR1 and CDR2 (germline): SQVTM, ANQGSEA. This CDR3 is built from 12 residues. Trimming cost V 4 bases and J 3 bases, with 9 bases left between them. The chain's CDR3 is CSVGPGDTEAFF. In DNA, the CDR3 is TGCAGCGTTGGCCCGGGGGACACTGAAGCTTTCTTT.

The chain joins TRBV19 to TRBJ1-2; 8 nucleotides agree with TRBD1. Germline V gives CDR1 LNHDA, CDR2 SQIVND (reference sequence). The CDR3 covers 13 residues. J gave up 7 bases and V 4 bases, and 5 bases lay outside the gene matches. CDR3 amino acids: CASSTGQGLGYTF. The DNA for the CDR3 is TGTGCCAGTAGTACCGGACAGGGACTTGGCTACACCTTC. The full variable domain, completed using reference TRBV19 and TRBJ1-2, is DGGITQSPKYLFRKEGQNVTLSCEQNLNHDAMYWYRQDPGQGLRLIYYSQIVNDFQKGDIAEGYSVSREKKESFPLTVTSAQKNPTAFYLCASSTGQGLGYTFGSGTRLTVV.

The V call is TRBV13, the J call TRBJ2-5, with TRBD2 matching 10 bases. CDR1 and CDR2 from the germline V gene are PRHDT and FYEKMQ (reference sequence). CDR3 length: 16 residues. The V gene end was trimmed by 5 bases and the J gene end by 2 bases; junction bases not matched to a gene: 8. CDR3 DNA: TGTGCCAGCAGCCCACGAGGACTAGCGGATCAAGAGACCCAGTACTTC. Protein product: CASSPRGLADQETQYF.

This clone was picked up one time. V usage is TRBV7-6 and J usage is TRBJ2-2, with D uncertain. Between the trimmed V and J ends, which lost 5 bases and 1 base, there was a span of 11 bases. CDR3 length: 15 residues. Germline-derived CDR1 and CDR2 are SGHVS and FNYEAQ. For the CDR3, the DNA is TGTGCCAGCAGCACCGCGACTGGGAACACCGGGGAGCTGTTTTTT. Its translation: CASSTATGNTGELFF.

This chain's CDR3 is CASSTGQNNEQFF. The CDR3 region has the DNA TGCGCCAGCAGCACGGGACAGAACAATGAGCAGTTCTTC. V is TRBV5-1 and J is TRBJ2-1; TRBD1 matches 7 bases. Germline CDR1 SGHRS, CDR2 YFSETQ. The CDR3 covers 13 residues. The junction had 3 bases not matched to a gene; V was cut back by 4 bases and J by 5 bases.

The genes are TRBV6-4 and TRBJ2-3; TRBD2 agrees at 8 bases. The CDR3 contains 16 residues. V trimming: 0 bases; J trimming: 3 bases; junction bases outside the gene matches: 5. Germline lookup yields CDR1 MRHNA and CDR2 SNTAGT. The DNA for the CDR3 is TGTGCCAGCAGTGACTCGACAGCGGGAGATACAGATACGCAGTATTTT. Translating gives CASSDSTAGDTDTQYF.

V gene TRBV11-2 combines with J gene TRBJ2-1, with D possibly matching TRBD2 (6 bases). Germline values: CDR1 SGHAT, CDR2 FQNNGV. Deletions cut 6 bases from V and 3 bases from J, with 21 bases between. This CDR3 is built from 17 residues. The CDR3 sequence: CASSLWAGTPDYNEQFF. CDR3 nucleotides: TGTGCCAGCAGTCTATGGGCCGGGACTCCCGACTACAATGAGCAGTTCTTC.

The J gene is TRBJ1-2, the V gene TRBV11-2, with a possible D match to TRBD1 (5 bases). Trimming removed 4 bases at V and 4 bases at J, with 28 bases between. CDR1 is SGHAT and CDR2 is FQNNGV in the germline V gene. The CDR3 has 19 residues. The CDR3 DNA reads TGTGCCAGCAGCTCAAGCTTTAAGGGGAGGCGCAGGGAGATCTATGGCTACACCTTC. This codes for CASSSSFKGRRREIYGYTF.

The chain links TRBV5-1 to TRBJ1-1; 7 nucleotides match TRBD1. Germline trimming cut 2 bases from V and 3 bases from J; bases unmatched to any gene: 13. The CDR3 has 17 amino acids. Germline CDR1 and CDR2: SGHRS and YFSETQ. In DNA, the CDR3 is TGCGCCAGCAGCTTTGCCTGGGGCGGGGACAGCGACACTGAAGCTTTCTTT. Translating gives CASSFAWGGDSDTEAFF.

V gene TRBV13 combines with J gene TRBJ2-1, with TRBD2 identical over 10 bases. This CDR3 is 16 amino acids long. Per germline, CDR1 PRHDT and CDR2 FYEKMQ (reference sequence). Trimming removed 2 bases from V and 3 bases from J; junction bases left unmatched: 4. CDR3: CASSLYASGSYNEQFF. Here the CDR3 DNA reads TGTGCCAGCAGCTTATACGCTAGCGGGAGCTACAATGAGCAGTTCTTC.

The chain links TRBV19 to TRBJ1-1; 8 nucleotides align to TRBD1. The CDR3 loop spans 17 amino acids. Germline assignment: CDR1 LNHDA and CDR2 SQIVND (reference sequence). Unmatched junction bases numbered 11, after V lost 5 bases and J lost 0 bases. CDR3 in DNA: TGTGCCAGTAGTTTAAACCGATGGACAGGGATGAACACTGAAGCTTTCTTT. Its translation is CASSLNRWTGMNTEAFF.

This rearrangement joins TRBV29-1 to TRBJ1-1; D not resolved. The CDR3 extends over 15 amino acids. V lost 0 bases, J lost 7 bases, and 18 bases lay in between. Per germline, CDR1 SQVTM and CDR2 ANQGSEA. The CDR3 spells CSVEDLRGRLVEAFF. In DNA form, the CDR3 reads TGCAGCGTTGAAGATCTTCGGGGTAGACTGGTTGAAGCTTTCTTT.

The chain combines TRBV27 with TRBJ2-7; D might be TRBD1 (6 bases). Trimming cost V 4 bases and J 3 bases, with 19 bases left between them. The germline V gene has CDR1 MNHEY and CDR2 SMNVEV (reference sequence). The CDR3 consists of 16 residues. This chain's CDR3 is CASSSLGTQRNYEQYF. CDR3 in DNA: TGTGCCAGCAGTTCTCTTGGGACACAAAGAAACTACGAGCAGTACTTC.

The gene calls are TRBV5-5 and TRBJ2-1, with TRBD2 identical over 7 bases. Unmatched junction bases numbered 4, after V lost 0 bases and J lost 4 bases. The CDR3 totals 15 residues. In germline, CDR1 is SGHKS, CDR2 YYEKEE (reference sequence). CDR3 bases: TGTGCCAGCAGCTTGGCCAGCGGGGTGTACAATGAGCAGTTCTTC. As protein: CASSLASGVYNEQFF.